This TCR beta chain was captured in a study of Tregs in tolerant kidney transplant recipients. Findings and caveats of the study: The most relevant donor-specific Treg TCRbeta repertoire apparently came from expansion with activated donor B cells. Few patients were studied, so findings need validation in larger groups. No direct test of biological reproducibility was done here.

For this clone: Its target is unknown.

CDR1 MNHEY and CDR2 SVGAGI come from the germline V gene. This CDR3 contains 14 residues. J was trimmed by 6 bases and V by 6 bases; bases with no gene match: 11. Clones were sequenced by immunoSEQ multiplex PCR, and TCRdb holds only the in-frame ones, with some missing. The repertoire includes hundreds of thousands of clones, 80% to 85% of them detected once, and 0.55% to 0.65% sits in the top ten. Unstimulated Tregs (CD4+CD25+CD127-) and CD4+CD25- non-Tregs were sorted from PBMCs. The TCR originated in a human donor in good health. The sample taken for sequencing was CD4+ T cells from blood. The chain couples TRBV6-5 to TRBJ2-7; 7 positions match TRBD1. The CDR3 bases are TGTGCCAGCAGAAACACAGGGGTTGTCGGCGAGCAGTACTTC. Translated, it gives CASRNTGVVGEQYF.